This T cell receptor (beta chain) comes out of a study of T cell repertoires in cytomegalovirus infection. About the study: The authors used CMV epitopes that were HLA-C-restricted (recently identified) and HLA-B-restricted (well studied). Matching HLA type and CMV infection were both indicated by public TCR beta signatures. General study points: Ex vivo responses were dominated by HLA-C-restricted CMV-specific TCR beta clonotypes.

Only a few counts were recorded for this clonotype. Its antigen is unknown. V lost 1 base and J lost 4, with 14 bases in between. CDR3 length: 17 residues. The germline CDR1 and CDR2 sequences are SGHAT and FQNNGV. TCRdb re-analysed the reads in MiXCR, keeping a single row per CDR3 protein. The sample contains about 63,000 distinct CDR3 sequences, 20% of which appear only once. The TCR was taken from a human donor in good health (CMV status not recorded). Some clones in this sample may be carry-over from other donors' samples. Material: CD8+ T cells from cultured PBMCs, obtained from culture after CMV antigen stimulation. V is TRBV11-2 and J is TRBJ1-6; tentatively, D is TRBD1 (6 bases). CDR3: CASSLVRGDSYNSPLHF. CDR3 nucleotide sequence: TGTGCCAGCAGCTTAGTCAGGGGCGATAGTTATAATTCACCCCTCCACTTT.